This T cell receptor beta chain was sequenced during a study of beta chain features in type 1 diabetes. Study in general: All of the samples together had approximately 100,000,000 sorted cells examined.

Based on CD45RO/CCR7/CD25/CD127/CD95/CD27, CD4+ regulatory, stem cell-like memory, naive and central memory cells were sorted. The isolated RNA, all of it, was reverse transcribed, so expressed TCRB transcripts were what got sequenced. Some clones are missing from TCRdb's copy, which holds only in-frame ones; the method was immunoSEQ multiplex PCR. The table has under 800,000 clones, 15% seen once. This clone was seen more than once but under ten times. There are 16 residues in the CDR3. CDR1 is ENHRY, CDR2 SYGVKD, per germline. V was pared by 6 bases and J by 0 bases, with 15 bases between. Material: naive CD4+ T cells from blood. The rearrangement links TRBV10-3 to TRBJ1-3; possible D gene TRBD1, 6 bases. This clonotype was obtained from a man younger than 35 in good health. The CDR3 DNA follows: TGTGCCATCAGAGACCCCACAGGGACCTCTGGAAACACCATATATTTT. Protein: CAIRDPTGTSGNTIYF.